These T cell receptor beta chains were read from a single sample in a study of shared clonotypes between healthy human individuals. The repertoire was sequenced with immunoSEQ multiplex PCR; TCRdb's copy has only in-frame clones and lacks some. The sample carries about 460,000 clones, approximately 77% recorded once. The material sequenced was PBMCs. The receptors derive from a woman aged 35 to 49 in good health. Some clones in this sample may be carry-over from other donors' samples. Both conserved end residues are part of each CDR3. D genes are given only for firm matches. Rows give clone size only sometimes, using once, few, many, or a class for an expanded clone.

CDR3aa	CDR3nt	d_gene	v_gene	abundance	j_gene
CASRLDGTSLSTDTQYF	TGTGCCAGCAGGTTAGACGGGACTAGCCTATCGACAGATACGCAGTATTTT	TRBD2	TRBV11-2	.	TRBJ2-3
CASSEGGNYEQYF	TGTGCCAGCAGTGAAGGAGGAAACTACGAGCAGTACTTC	.	TRBV6-1	.	TRBJ2-7
CASSTARPETQYF	TGTGCCAGCAGTACCGCCCGGCCAGAGACCCAGTACTTC	.	TRBV6-6	once	TRBJ2-5
CASSLYRRQAQFF	TGTGCCAGCAGCTTATACCGGAGACAGGCCCAGTTCTTC	.	TRBV11-2	.	TRBJ2-1
CASSVGTSGSLAGELFF	TGTGCCAGCAGCGTCGGGACTAGCGGGAGCCTTGCCGGGGAGCTGTTTTTT	TRBD2	TRBV9	.	TRBJ2-2
CATSLGRESGEQYF	TGTGCCACCTCCCTAGGGCGGGAGTCTGGCGAGCAGTACTTC	TRBD2	TRBV6-1	.	TRBJ2-7
CASSLEPGLAGVQLFF	TGCGCCAGCAGCTTGGAACCGGGACTAGCGGGGGTTCAGCTGTTTTTT	TRBD2	TRBV5-1	.	TRBJ2-2
CASSLTGGMDTQYF	TGCGCCAGCAGCTTGACAGGGGGAATGGATACGCAGTATTTT	TRBD1	TRBV7-3	once	TRBJ2-3
CSVVGTSGYYEQYF	TGCAGCGTTGTGGGGACTAGCGGCTACTACGAGCAGTACTTC	TRBD2	TRBV29-1	.	TRBJ2-7
CASSTAGDSPLHF	TGTGCCAGCAGCACCGCCGGGGATTCACCCCTCCACTTT	.	TRBV7-3	.	TRBJ1-6